This T cell receptor beta chain was documented in a study of blood T cell repertoires in COVID-19. The overall study: The samples span acute and convalescent COVID-19 from the United States, Italy and Spain. PBMCs, B-cell-depleted T cells, or T cells provided the cDNA or gDNA that made up the material.

In the authors' workflow: Amplified reference gene primers provided the basis for estimating nucleated cell counts. Using immunoSEQ multiplex PCR, the repertoire was profiled, and TCRdb retains in-frame clones only, with some absent. V, J and clone size derive from that table, while D and trimming were established from the DNA sequence. The sample yields about 360,000 clones, around nine tenths seen once. This CDR3 contains 16 residues. The V and J ends lost 4 bases and 0 bases, in that order; junction bases with no gene match: 4. Per the germline V gene, CDR1 is MNHEY and CDR2 is SVGAGI. The TCR was taken from a human donor in a cohort sampled during active COVID-19. Sequencing was done on a sample of peripheral blood. The chain combines TRBV6-5 with TRBJ1-3, with 9 bases lining up with TRBD1. For the CDR3, the DNA is TGTGCCAGCAGTTTACAGACAGGGGGCTCTGGAAACACCATATATTTT. Protein: CASSLQTGGSGNTIYF.